The clone carrying this TCR beta chain was recorded a few times. TCRdb re-derived calls from the 5' RACE reads in MiXCR, one entry per CDR3 protein. The sample has about 39,000 distinct CDR3 sequences, almost 7.5% seen once. These data come from a study of neurological immune-mediated disorders. Germline values: CDR1 LNHDA, CDR2 SQIVND (reference sequence). This CDR3 has 18 amino acids. J was trimmed by 1 base and V by 5 bases; bases with no gene match: 8. The sample was CD4+ T cells from blood. The sequence was obtained from a man aged 50-60 years in good health. The J gene is TRBJ2-6, the V gene TRBV19; 10 nucleotides match TRBD1. The CDR3 nucleotides are TGTGCCAGTAGTTCGAGGACAGGGGGGTTATCTGGGGCCAACGTCCTGACTTTC. It encodes CASSSRTGGLSGANVLTF.